The rows below give T cell receptor beta chains drawn from one sample of a study of blood T cell repertoires in COVID-19. TCRdb's copy holds only in-frame clones and misses some; the assay was immunoSEQ multiplex PCR. The sample records around 60,000 clones, roughly 88% being singletons. The specimen was peripheral blood. The receptors were gathered from a man aged 50-59 years with active COVID-19. Both conserved end residues are part of each CDR3. The D gene is left open where the match is weak. The size field is filled for only some rows; it gives once, few, many or a size class.

J,D,V,size,CDR3,DNA
TRBJ1-4,TRBD1,TRBV4-2,-,CASSQGPGQDYNEKLFF,TGTGCCAGCAGCCAAGGTCCGGGACAGGACTATAATGAAAAACTGTTTTTT
TRBJ1-2,-,TRBV7-9,-,CASSSGRGSFHGYTF,TGTGCCAGCAGCTCAGGACGGGGATCCTTCCATGGCTACACCTTC
TRBJ2-2,TRBD1,TRBV2,-,CASIGTGNTGELFF,TGTGCCAGTATAGGGACAGGGAACACCGGGGAGCTGTTTTTT
TRBJ2-1,TRBD2,TRBV19,-,CASSIATSGGVSSYNEQFF,TGTGCCAGTAGTATAGCAACTAGCGGGGGTGTAAGCTCCTACAATGAGCAGTTCTTC
TRBJ1-2,-,TRBV2,-,CASGDSETGTEGYTF,TGTGCCAGCGGAGATTCGGAAACAGGGACGGAGGGCTACACCTTC
TRBJ1-6,-,TRBV2,few,CASSETVPYNSPLHF,TGTGCCAGCAGTGAAACAGTTCCCTATAATTCACCCCTCCACTTT
TRBJ1-6,TRBD1,TRBV6-5,-,CASQTGNNSPLHF,TGTGCCAGCCAGACAGGGAATAATTCACCCCTCCACTTT
TRBJ2-7,TRBD1,TRBV5-6,-,CASSYETGSSYEQYF,TGTGCCAGCAGCTATGAGACAGGGAGCTCCTACGAGCAGTACTTC
TRBJ1-6,TRBD1,TRBV27,-,CASSGTGTYNSPLHF,TGTGCCAGCAGTGGGACAGGGACCTATAATTCACCCCTCCACTTT
TRBJ1-3,TRBD1,TRBV6-5,once,CASSRDRLSGNTIYF,TGTGCCAGCAGCCGGGACAGACTCTCTGGAAACACCATATATTTT
TRBJ1-1,-,TRBV11-2,once,CASSLSSQGNTEAFF,TGTGCCAGCAGCTTATCATCACAGGGGAACACTGAAGCTTTCTTT
TRBJ1-1,-,TRBV30,-,CAWSVRGNTEAFF,TGTGCCTGGAGTGTACGAGGGAACACTGAAGCTTTCTTT
TRBJ1-1,TRBD1,TRBV5-1,few,CASSWTGALKLEAFF,TGCGCCAGCAGCTGGACAGGGGCCCTCAAGCTTGAAGCTTTCTTT
TRBJ2-7,TRBD1,TRBV24-1,once,CATAHRGSYEQYF,TGTGCCACTGCCCACAGGGGCTCCTACGAGCAGTACTTC
TRBJ1-6,TRBD1,TRBV11-1,few,CASSFTGGNSPLHF,TGTGCCAGCAGCTTCACAGGGGGTAATTCACCCCTCCACTTT
TRBJ1-1,-,TRBV30,-,CAWSVGRKSEAFF,TGTGCCTGGAGTGTGGGCAGAAAATCCGAAGCTTTCTTT
TRBJ1-2,-,TRBV30,-,CAWRETRGYTF,TGTGCCTGGAGGGAGACTCGGGGCTACACCTTC
TRBJ1-2,TRBD1,TRBV9,-,CASSGRQGYGYTF,TGTGCCAGCAGCGGCCGACAGGGCTATGGCTACACCTTC
TRBJ2-5,-,TRBV5-1,once,CASSPSVGVGGETQYF,TGCGCCAGCAGCCCCAGCGTTGGGGTCGGGGGAGAGACCCAGTACTTC
TRBJ2-6,-,TRBV11-3,-,CASSLDPVNSGANVLTF,TGTGCCAGCAGCTTAGACCCTGTAAACTCTGGGGCCAACGTCCTGACTTTC
TRBJ2-1,TRBD2,TRBV6-5,-,CASSSSGGLNEQFF,TGTGCCAGCAGTTCTAGCGGGGGTCTTAATGAGCAGTTCTTC
TRBJ2-3,-,TRBV5-8,-,CASPSMLWGLAATDTQYF,TGTGCCAGCCCCAGTATGCTATGGGGGCTAGCGGCCACAGATACGCAGTATTTT
TRBJ2-3,TRBD2,TRBV9,-,CASSLWTSGFTDTQYF,TGTGCCAGCAGCCTCTGGACTAGCGGGTTCACAGATACGCAGTATTTT
TRBJ1-1,-,TRBV11-3,-,CASSKEVYTEAFF,TGTGCCAGCAGTAAAGAGGTGTACACTGAAGCTTTCTTT
TRBJ1-4,TRBD1,TRBV6-5,-,CASSSPTGGVEKLFF,TGTGCCAGCAGTTCCCCGACAGGGGGCGTTGAAAAACTGTTTTTT
TRBJ1-2,TRBD1,TRBV5-1,once,CASNLSPGQGTYGYTF,TGCGCCAGCAACTTAAGTCCGGGACAGGGGACCTATGGCTACACCTTC